Below are 32 T cell receptor beta chains sequenced from a single sample in a study of cytomegalovirus exposure and HLA in healthy donors. PCR primers comprised 60 Vbeta and 13 Jbeta primers. Profiling relied on immunoSEQ multiplex PCR, and the TCRdb table lists in-frame clones only, not all of them. Of around 100,000 clones in the sample, about 74% were seen once. Sequenced sample: PBMCs. The receptor source for this set is a man in his thirties or forties in good health and CMV-seropositive.

This chain links TRBV28 with TRBJ2-3, with D tentatively TRBD2 (7 bases). V gave up 7 bases and J gave up 4 bases, with 21 bases separating them. This CDR3 region has 16 residues. The germline V gene encodes CDR1 MDHEN and CDR2 SYDVKM. The CDR3 loop is CASNPWGGEGPDTQYF. CDR3 DNA: TGTGCCAGCAACCCCTGGGGGGGCGAGGGCCCAGATACGCAGTATTTT.

V gene TRBV5-4 combines with J gene TRBJ2-3; TRBD1 matches 8 bases. CDR1 is SGHNT, CDR2 YYREEE, per germline (reference sequence). Trimming took 4 bases from V and 3 from J; bases not matched to a gene: 10. The CDR3 is 16 residues long. The CDR3 DNA is TGTGCCAGCAGCCTATCGACAGGGGCAATAACAGATACGCAGTATTTT. This codes for CASSLSTGAITDTQYF.

This chain joins TRBV5-4 and TRBJ2-1; 10 bases agree with TRBD1. The germline V gene encodes CDR1 SGHNT and CDR2 YYREEE (reference sequence). Trimming removed 2 bases from V and 8 bases from J; junction bases left unmatched: 7. CDR3 length: 15 amino acids. CDR3 sequence reads: CASSFSGQGFDEQFF. Written as DNA, the CDR3 is TGTGCCAGCAGCTTTTCGGGACAGGGGTTCGATGAGCAGTTCTTC. Full variable domain (remainder filled in from reference TRBV5-4 and TRBJ2-1): ETGVTQSPTHLIKTRGQQVTLRCSSQSGHNTVSWYQQALGQGPQFIFQYYREEENGRGNFPPRFSGLQFPNYSSELNVNALELDDSALYLCASSFSGQGFDEQFFGPGTRLTVL.

This chain uses TRBV10-1 with TRBJ1-1; tentative D call: TRBD1 (5 bases). V gave up 11 bases and J gave up 2 bases, with 18 bases separating them. Germline V CDR1 and CDR2: WNHNN, SYGVQD (reference sequence). The CDR3 is 14 amino acids. Here the CDR3 DNA reads TGCGCCTGTTCCGGGGGGACGAGTAACACTGAAGCTTTCTTT. Translated: CACSGGTSNTEAFF.

This clone occurred a few times. At the DNA level, this CDR3 is encoded by other sequences in the same sample as well. The V and J genes are TRBV6-1 and TRBJ1-1; maybe TRBD1 (6 bases). V lost 6 bases and J 0 bases, leaving 11 bases between the germline ends. Germline V lookup: CDR1 MNHNS, CDR2 SASEGT. This CDR3 has 14 residues. CDR3 amino acids: CASSLQGMNTEAFF. In nucleotides, the CDR3 is TGTGCCAGCAGCCTACAGGGAATGAACACTGAAGCTTTCTTT.

This clone was seen a handful of times. This sequence joins TRBV27 and TRBJ1-6; TRBD1 is a possible D gene (5 bases). The V gene's germline CDR1 is MNHEY and CDR2 SMNVEV (reference sequence). The CDR3 spans 17 residues. V was trimmed by 2 bases and J by 8 bases, leaving 19 bases between them. In nucleotides, the CDR3 is TGTGCCAGCAGTTTAAATCCTGCAGGGATCGGCTATTCACCCCTCCACTTT. Translating it yields CASSLNPAGIGYSPLHF.

V and J are TRBV29-1 and TRBJ2-7; TRBD1 aligns across 10 bases. This CDR3 contains 12 residues. Germline CDR1 SQVTM, CDR2 ANQGSEA. The V segment lost 7 bases and the J segment 6 bases; nucleotides outside the gene matches: 6. The CDR3 loop is CSGGDRGVEQYF. CDR3 nucleotide sequence: TGCAGCGGGGGGGACAGGGGCGTCGAGCAGTACTTC.

The chain employs TRBV29-1 and TRBJ2-7; TRBD2 matches at 10 bases. There are 14 residues in the CDR3. Per the germline V gene, CDR1 is SQVTM and CDR2 is ANQGSEA. With V trimmed by 3 bases and J by 2 bases, 4 bases remained unmatched. The CDR3 bases are TGCAGCGTTGAGGGAACTAGCGGGACCTACGAGCAGTACTTC. It codes for CSVEGTSGTYEQYF.

The chain employs TRBV9 and TRBJ1-2; D is unresolved. Per the germline V gene, CDR1 is SGDLS and CDR2 is YYNGEE. The length of the CDR3 is 15 residues. V was pared by 0 bases and J by 5 bases, with 14 bases between. As DNA, the CDR3 is TGTGCCAGCAGCGTAGACAGATTCCCCCTATATGGCTACACCTTC. It codes for CASSVDRFPLYGYTF.

This clone has a single count. The CDR3 is CASSQGIQTSGGGDEQFF. The CDR3 DNA is TGTGCCAGCAGCCAAGGTATTCAGACTAGCGGGGGAGGTGATGAGCAGTTCTTC. The chain combines TRBV4-2 with TRBJ2-1; 12 bases are a match to TRBD2. Germline-derived CDR1 and CDR2 are LGHNA and YNFKEQ. V lost 1 base and J lost 8; bases outside the gene matches: 12. The CDR3 has 18 residues.

V and J are TRBV5-5 and TRBJ1-2; TRBD1 is a possible D gene (6 bases). Trimming pared 1 base from V and 5 bases from J, leaving 18 bases between. This CDR3 is built from 16 residues. CDR1 is SGHKS and CDR2 is YYEKEE in the germline V gene (reference sequence). This CDR3 reads CASSLISGTLIYGYTF. The CDR3 region has the DNA TGTGCCAGCAGCTTGATTTCCGGGACACTCATTTATGGCTACACCTTC.

This chain uses TRBV4-1 with TRBJ1-4; 7 nucleotides match TRBD1. Germline trimming cut 0 bases from V and 4 bases from J; bases unmatched to any gene: 8. Germline CDR1 reads MGHRA; CDR2 reads YSYEKL. The CDR3 is 17 amino acids. The DNA for the CDR3 is TGCGCCAGCAGCCAAGACTTATCGGGACAGTTTAATGAAAAACTGTTTTTT. This encodes CASSQDLSGQFNEKLFF.

The chain combines TRBV5-5 with TRBJ2-4, with TRBD1 matching over 7 bases. CDR3 size: 17 residues. V gave up 5 bases and J gave up 0 bases; unmatched junction bases: 11. The germline V gene has CDR1 SGHKS and CDR2 YYEKEE (reference sequence). In DNA, the CDR3 is TGTGCCAGCAGTACTCAGACAGGGTCCATAGCCAAAAACATTCAGTACTTC. This codes for CASSTQTGSIAKNIQYF.

The rearrangement joins TRBV7-9 to TRBJ1-1; 7 positions match TRBD1. The CDR3 contains 12 residues. The germline V gene has CDR1 SEHNR and CDR2 FQNEAQ (reference sequence). V was pared by 5 bases and J by 6 bases, with 3 bases of the junction left unmatched. The DNA for the CDR3 is TGTGCCAGCAGCCCGACAGGGTCTGAAGCTTTCTTT. Amino acids: CASSPTGSEAFF.

V gene TRBV2 combines with J gene TRBJ2-7, with 10 bases aligning to TRBD2. The germline V gene has CDR1 SNHLY and CDR2 FYNNEI. Trimming cost V 6 bases and J 4 bases; bases outside gene matches: 9. The length of the CDR3 is 15 residues. The CDR3 coding sequence is TGTGCCAGCAGCGTTAGCGGGGGGCGCATTTACGAGCAGTACTTC. Residues: CASSVSGGRIYEQYF.

The V call is TRBV28, the J call TRBJ2-3; TRBD1 matches at 7 bases. The CDR3 is made up of 15 amino acids. The germline gives CDR1 MDHEN, CDR2 SYDVKM. Trimming removed 6 bases from V and 4 bases from J; junction bases left unmatched: 10. CDR3 residues: CASSPRQGTADTQYF. The CDR3 nucleotides read TGTGCCAGCAGCCCTAGACAGGGTACCGCAGATACGCAGTATTTT. Together with reference TRBV28 and TRBJ2-3, the CDR3 gives the full variable domain: DVKVTQSSRYLVKRTGEKVFLECVQDMDHENMFWYRQDPGLGLRLIYFSYDVKMKEKGDIPEGYSVSREKKERFSLILESASTNQTSMYLCASSPRQGTADTQYFGPGTRLTVL.

This clone has a count of ten or more. This rearrangement joins TRBV11-2 to TRBJ2-7, with D possibly TRBD2 on 6 matching bases. Trimming took 1 base from V and 6 from J, leaving 10 bases between them. CDR3 length: 13 amino acids. Germline V gene lookup returns CDR1 SGHAT and CDR2 FQNNGV. The CDR3 here is CASSLVREAEQYF. The CDR3 DNA sequence: TGTGCCAGCAGCTTAGTCAGGGAGGCCGAGCAGTACTTC.

The genes are TRBV7-2 and TRBJ1-1; unclear D gene. V was clipped by 5 bases and J by 4 bases, with 5 bases between them. The CDR3 is made up of 11 amino acids. The germline gives CDR1 SGHTA, CDR2 FQGNSA. The CDR3 sequence: CASSLITEAFF. As DNA, the CDR3 is TGTGCCAGCAGCCTTATCACTGAAGCTTTCTTT.

This chain joins TRBV7-9 and TRBJ2-3; D not certain. This CDR3 contains 16 residues. From germline, CDR1 is SEHNR and CDR2 FQNEAQ (reference sequence). Trimming cost V 4 bases and J 0 bases, with 14 bases left between them. CDR3 nucleotide sequence: TGTGCCAGCAGCTACCGACTGGAACCTAGCACAGATACGCAGTATTTT. Translation: CASSYRLEPSTDTQYF.

The rearrangement links TRBV5-4 to TRBJ2-5; 10 positions match TRBD1. The DNA end favors TRBJ2-7, so the J call may be wrong. Germline V gene sequence: CDR1 SGHNT, CDR2 YYREEE (reference sequence). The CDR3 extends over 17 amino acids. CDR3 sequence reads: CASRSTGRDRGPYEQYF. Here the CDR3 DNA reads TGTGCCAGCAGATCCACTGGCCGGGACAGGGGACCCTACGAGCAGTACTTC.

The chain uses TRBV11-3 and TRBJ2-1; 10 bases are a match to TRBD2. V lost 5 bases, J lost 4 bases, and 8 bases stayed unmatched. Germline CDR1 and CDR2: SGHNT and YENEEA. The CDR3 has 16 amino acids. This CDR3 reads CASSASGTSVYNEQFF. For the CDR3, the DNA is TGTGCCAGCAGCGCATCCGGGACTAGCGTTTACAATGAGCAGTTCTTC.

This clone turned up a few times. The chain carries TRBV19 and TRBJ1-1; 8 bases agree with TRBD1. Germline V CDR1 and CDR2: LNHDA, SQIVND (reference sequence). The CDR3 contains 13 residues. Unmatched junction bases numbered 4, after V lost 6 bases and J lost 4 bases. CDR3 sequence (DNA): TGTGCCAGTAGCCGGGACAGGACCACTGAAGCTTTCTTT. Translation gives CASSRDRTTEAFF.

This chain joins TRBV19 and TRBJ2-2; 9 bases are shared with TRBD1. V lost 3 bases to trimming and J lost 6 bases; unmatched junction nucleotides: 2. Germline-derived CDR1 and CDR2 are LNHDA and SQIVND (reference sequence). The CDR3 is made up of 14 amino acids. For the CDR3, the DNA is TGTGCCAGTAGTATTTACAGGGGGCCCGGGGAGCTGTTTTTT. Protein product: CASSIYRGPGELFF.

The V gene is TRBV6-5, the J gene TRBJ1-2, with TRBD1 matching over 9 bases. With 0 bases clipped from V and 14 bases from J, the junction kept 10 bases outside the gene matches. Germline CDR1 is MNHEY and CDR2 is SVGAGI. The CDR3 is made up of 14 amino acids. DNA for the CDR3: TGTGCCAGCAGTTACTCGTCGGGACAGGGAATCTCTACCTTC. It translates to CASSYSSGQGISTF.

The chain couples TRBV18 to TRBJ1-1, with 7 bases lining up with TRBD1. V lost 3 bases, J lost 2 bases, and 6 bases stayed unmatched. The CDR3 contains 15 residues. Germline V gives CDR1 KGHSH, CDR2 LQKENI. CDR3 sequence (DNA): TGTGCCAGCTCACCCCCGGGACAGCGAAACACTGAAGCTTTCTTT. It translates to CASSPPGQRNTEAFF.

The chain has TRBV4-3 and TRBJ1-6; a weak D match, TRBD1 (6 bases). Trimming took off 1 base at V and 9 bases at J, with 13 bases between the two ends. CDR1 LGHNA and CDR2 YSLEER come from the germline V gene. This CDR3 has 15 residues. CDR3 DNA: TGCGCCAGCAGCCAAGGCCCGGTAGGGGGTTCACCCCTCCACTTT. Protein product: CASSQGPVGGSPLHF.

V gene TRBV28 combines with J gene TRBJ1-5; 8 bases fit TRBD1. The CDR3 runs to 13 residues. CDR1 is MDHEN, CDR2 SYDVKM, per germline. J gave up 7 bases and V 8 bases, and 7 bases lay outside the gene matches. Here the CDR3 DNA reads TGTGCCAGCGGAAGACAGGGGAAACAGCCCCAGCATTTT. Translated: CASGRQGKQPQHF.

The chain carries TRBV6-4 and TRBJ1-2; 12 positions agree with TRBD1. This CDR3 region has 15 residues. V shed 4 bases, J shed 3 bases, and the junction held 3 bases outside the gene matches. Germline V gene lookup returns CDR1 MRHNA and CDR2 SNTAGT. CDR3 sequence: CASSVGTGGDYGYTF. The CDR3 DNA reads as TGTGCCAGCAGTGTCGGGACAGGGGGCGACTATGGCTACACCTTC.

This clone was seen just once. V gene TRBV11-2 combines with J gene TRBJ1-5; D is undetermined. The V and J ends lost 1 base and 6 bases respectively, with 10 bases between them. The CDR3 loop spans 14 amino acids. Germline-derived CDR1 and CDR2 are SGHAT and FQNNGV. In nucleotides, the CDR3 is TGTGCCAGCAGCTTAGGGAGGGAGGGTCAGCCCCAGCATTTT. Amino acids: CASSLGREGQPQHF. Supplemented by reference TRBV11-2 and TRBJ1-5, the full variable domain reads EAGVAQSPRYKIIEKRQSVAFWCNPISGHATLYWYQQILGQGPKLLIQFQNNGVVDDSQLPKDRFSAERLKGVDSTLKIQPAKLEDSAVYLCASSLGREGQPQHFGDGTRLSIL.

This clone was counted a few times. This chain joins TRBV4-3 and TRBJ1-4, with TRBD1 identical over 9 bases. Germline V lookup: CDR1 LGHNA, CDR2 YSLEER. J was trimmed by 4 bases and V by 3 bases; bases with no gene match: 6. CDR3 size: 16 residues. In DNA form, the CDR3 reads TGCGCCAGCAGCCATGGACAGGGGAGGTATAATGAAAAACTGTTTTTT. As protein: CASSHGQGRYNEKLFF.

The chain is built from TRBV12-5 and TRBJ1-3; D remains ambiguous. Looked up from germline, CDR1 is LGHNT and CDR2 is FRNRAP. CDR3 size: 14 residues. V lost 1 base, J lost 0 bases, and 4 bases lay in between. CDR3 DNA: TGTGCTAGTGGTTTGGACGGCTCTGGAAACACCATATATTTT. This codes for CASGLDGSGNTIYF.

This chain uses TRBV4-2 with TRBJ2-7; 8 positions agree with TRBD2. This CDR3 comprises 16 residues. V was clipped by 1 base and J by 4 bases; unmatched bases: 9. Per the germline V gene, CDR1 is LGHNA and CDR2 is YNFKEQ. The CDR3 loop is CASSQVASGGQYEQYF. In DNA, the CDR3 is TGTGCCAGCAGCCAAGTGGCTTCGGGGGGGCAATACGAGCAGTACTTC.